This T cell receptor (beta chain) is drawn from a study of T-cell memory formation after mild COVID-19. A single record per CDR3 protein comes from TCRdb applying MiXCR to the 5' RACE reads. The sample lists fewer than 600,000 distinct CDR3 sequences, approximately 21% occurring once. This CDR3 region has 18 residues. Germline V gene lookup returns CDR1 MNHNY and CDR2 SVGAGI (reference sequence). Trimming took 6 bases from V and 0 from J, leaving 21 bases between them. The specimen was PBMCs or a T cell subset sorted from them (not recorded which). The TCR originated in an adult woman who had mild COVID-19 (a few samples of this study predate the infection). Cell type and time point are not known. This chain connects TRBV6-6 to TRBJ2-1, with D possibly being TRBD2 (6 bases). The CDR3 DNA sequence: TGTGCCAGCAGCCATAATGCGGAGGGGCCGAGCTCCTACAATGAGCAGTTCTTC. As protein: CASSHNAEGPSSYNEQFF.